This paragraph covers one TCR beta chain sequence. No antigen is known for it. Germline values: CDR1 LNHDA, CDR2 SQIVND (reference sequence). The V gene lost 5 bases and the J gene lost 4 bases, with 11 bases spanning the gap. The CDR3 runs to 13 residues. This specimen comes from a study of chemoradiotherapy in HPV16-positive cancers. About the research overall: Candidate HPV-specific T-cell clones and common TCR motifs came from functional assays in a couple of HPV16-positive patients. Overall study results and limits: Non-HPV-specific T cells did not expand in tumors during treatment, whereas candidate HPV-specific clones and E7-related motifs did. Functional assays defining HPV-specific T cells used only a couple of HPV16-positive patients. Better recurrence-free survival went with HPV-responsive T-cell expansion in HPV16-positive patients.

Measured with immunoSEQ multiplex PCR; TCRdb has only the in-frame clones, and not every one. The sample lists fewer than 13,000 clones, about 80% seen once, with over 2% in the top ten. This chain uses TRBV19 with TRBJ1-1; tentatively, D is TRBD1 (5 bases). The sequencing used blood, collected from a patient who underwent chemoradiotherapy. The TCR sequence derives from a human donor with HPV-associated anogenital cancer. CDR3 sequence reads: CASSRDGFTEAFF. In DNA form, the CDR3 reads TGTGCCAGTAGTCGGGACGGCTTCACTGAAGCTTTCTTT.